In this sample, the clone carrying this T cell receptor (beta chain) turned up a few times. Its antigen is still unknown. This record comes from a study of vaccination effects on CD4 cells after COVID-19. The overall study: Vaccination of participants consisted of two doses of either the BNT162b2 or mRNA-1273 vaccine.

V lost 1 base to trimming and J lost 4 bases, with 7 bases between them. Germline CDR1 and CDR2: LGHDT and YNNKEL (reference sequence). This CDR3 has 14 amino acids. Before sequencing took place, the ViraFEST assay used viral peptide pools to expand antigen-specific CD4+ T cells. The authors isolated CD4+ T cells after around nine days of culture. Vaccinees lacked prior SARS-CoV-2 infection and tested negative for nucleocapsid antibodies. Produced via immunoSEQ multiplex PCR; TCRdb's table is partial and in-frame only. The profile shows about 45,000 clones, around three quarters of them singletons. The V gene is TRBV3-1 (or the pseudogene TRBV3-2), the J gene TRBJ1-4; possible D gene TRBD1, 5 bases. The sequenced sample was CD4+ T cells from PBMCs cultured with SARS-CoV-2 spike peptides, obtained before COVID-19 vaccination. The sequence was collected from a human donor who received a COVID-19 vaccine. DNA of the CDR3: TGTGCCAGCAGCCAAGTACAGGATAATGAAAAACTGTTTTTT. As protein: CASSQVQDNEKLFF.